Listed below are T cell receptor beta chains from one sample, sequenced in a study of T cell responses to AZD1222 COVID-19 vaccine. The table came from immunoSEQ multiplex PCR; TCRdb's copy has only in-frame clones and leaves some out. The repertoire holds 170,000 or so clones, roughly nine tenths seen once, with 2.6% in the top ten. Sequenced here: peripheral blood, sampled on day 0 of AZD1222 vaccination. These receptors were taken from an adult in good health. Each CDR3 is given with its conserved first and last residue. Each record gives: clone size, V gene, J gene, D gene, CDR3 protein, CDR3 DNA. D genes are given only for firm matches. Part of the rows lack a size; the others show once, few, many or a class for expanded clones.

clone_size: .; v_call: TRBV6-5; j_call: TRBJ2-1; d_call: .; cdr3_aa: CASSPPGPYNEQFF; cdr3_nt: TGTGCCAGCAGCCCGCCCGGCCCTTACAATGAGCAGTTCTTC
clone_size: .; v_call: TRBV19; j_call: TRBJ1-4; d_call: .; cdr3_aa: CATLARGTNEKLFF; cdr3_nt: TGTGCCACCCTAGCGAGGGGAACTAATGAAAAACTGTTTTTT
clone_size: .; v_call: TRBV19; j_call: TRBJ2-6; d_call: TRBD1; cdr3_aa: CASRLRDRTSGANVLTF; cdr3_nt: TGTGCCAGTAGGCTCCGGGACAGAACCTCTGGGGCCAACGTCCTGACTTTC
clone_size: .; v_call: TRBV7-6; j_call: TRBJ2-1; d_call: TRBD1; cdr3_aa: CASSLGTGGQNEQFF; cdr3_nt: TGTGCCAGCAGCTTGGGCACAGGGGGGCAAAATGAGCAGTTCTTC
clone_size: .; v_call: TRBV18; j_call: TRBJ1-5; d_call: TRBD1; cdr3_aa: CASSEGTGGNQPQHF; cdr3_nt: TGTGCCAGCTCAGAGGGGACAGGGGGTAATCAGCCCCAGCATTTT
clone_size: .; v_call: TRBV29-1; j_call: TRBJ2-7; d_call: .; cdr3_aa: CSATDPYEQYF; cdr3_nt: TGCAGCGCAACAGATCCCTACGAGCAGTACTTC
clone_size: .; v_call: TRBV4-2; j_call: TRBJ2-6; d_call: .; cdr3_aa: CASSQAQGPTSGANVLTF; cdr3_nt: TGTGCCAGCAGCCAAGCCCAGGGTCCCACCTCTGGGGCCAACGTCCTGACTTTC
clone_size: once; v_call: TRBV11-2; j_call: TRBJ2-7; d_call: .; cdr3_aa: CASSSLAEGVYEQYF; cdr3_nt: TGTGCCAGCAGCTCGCTGGCAGAAGGGGTTTACGAGCAGTACTTC
clone_size: .; v_call: TRBV3-1/TRBV3-2; j_call: TRBJ1-1; d_call: .; cdr3_aa: CASSQERKGSEAFF; cdr3_nt: TGTGCCAGCAGCCAAGAACGAAAGGGGTCAGAAGCTTTCTTT
clone_size: .; v_call: TRBV5-6; j_call: TRBJ2-1; d_call: .; cdr3_aa: CASSLPASEQFF; cdr3_nt: TGTGCCAGCAGCTTGCCGGCGTCCGAGCAGTTCTTC
clone_size: .; v_call: TRBV5-1; j_call: TRBJ2-5; d_call: .; cdr3_aa: CASSLAAGTGETQYF; cdr3_nt: TGCGCCAGCAGCTTGGCCGCGGGAACGGGAGAGACCCAGTACTTC
clone_size: .; v_call: TRBV6-5; j_call: TRBJ2-7; d_call: .; cdr3_aa: CASRTTPGGQYF; cdr3_nt: TGTGCCAGCAGAACCACACCCGGCGGGCAGTACTTC
clone_size: .; v_call: TRBV5-8; j_call: TRBJ1-4; d_call: TRBD1; cdr3_aa: CASSLGLTGAATNEKLFF; cdr3_nt: TGTGCCAGCAGCTTGGGACTGACAGGGGCAGCAACTAATGAAAAACTGTTTTTT
clone_size: .; v_call: TRBV28; j_call: TRBJ1-2; d_call: .; cdr3_aa: CASSLNIRGYTF; cdr3_nt: TGTGCCAGCAGTTTAAACATCCGGGGCTACACCTTC
clone_size: .; v_call: TRBV5-1; j_call: TRBJ1-2; d_call: .; cdr3_aa: CASSLSSEGYTF; cdr3_nt: TGCGCCAGCAGCTTAAGCAGTGAGGGCTACACCTTC
clone_size: once; v_call: TRBV7-9; j_call: TRBJ1-4; d_call: .; cdr3_aa: CASSLWGGNEKLFF; cdr3_nt: TGTGCCAGCAGCTTGTGGGGGGGTAATGAAAAACTGTTTTTT
clone_size: once; v_call: TRBV18; j_call: TRBJ1-5; d_call: .; cdr3_aa: CASSTGQVGNQPQHF; cdr3_nt: TGTGCCAGCTCGACCGGGCAGGTGGGGAATCAGCCCCAGCATTTT
clone_size: .; v_call: TRBV5-8; j_call: TRBJ2-7; d_call: TRBD1; cdr3_aa: CASQGQGVPYEQYF; cdr3_nt: TGTGCCAGCCAAGGACAGGGGGTACCCTACGAGCAGTACTTC
clone_size: few; v_call: TRBV27; j_call: TRBJ2-1; d_call: TRBD2; cdr3_aa: CASSLRTSGPGSYNEQFF; cdr3_nt: TGTGCCAGCAGTTTACGGACTAGCGGGCCGGGCTCCTACAATGAGCAGTTCTTC
clone_size: once; v_call: TRBV7-3; j_call: TRBJ2-2; d_call: .; cdr3_aa: CASSINARGTGELFF; cdr3_nt: TGTGCCAGCAGCATAAACGCGAGAGGCACCGGGGAGCTGTTTTTT
clone_size: .; v_call: TRBV6-1; j_call: TRBJ1-3; d_call: .; cdr3_aa: CASSEAGSGNTIYF; cdr3_nt: TGTGCCAGCAGTGAGGCGGGATCTGGAAACACCATATATTTT
clone_size: .; v_call: TRBV27; j_call: TRBJ2-1; d_call: TRBD2; cdr3_aa: CASTQTSGKNYNEQFF; cdr3_nt: TGTGCCAGCACCCAGACTAGCGGGAAGAACTACAATGAGCAGTTCTTC
clone_size: .; v_call: TRBV29-1; j_call: TRBJ1-1; d_call: .; cdr3_aa: CSVERPVSGVMNTEAFF; cdr3_nt: TGCAGCGTTGAACGGCCAGTGAGCGGGGTCATGAACACTGAAGCTTTCTTT
clone_size: few; v_call: TRBV7-8; j_call: TRBJ2-7; d_call: .; cdr3_aa: CASSLALENIYEQYF; cdr3_nt: TGTGCCAGCAGCTTAGCGTTGGAAAACATCTACGAGCAGTACTTC
clone_size: .; v_call: TRBV11-3; j_call: TRBJ2-2; d_call: TRBD1; cdr3_aa: CASSGDRGNTGELFF; cdr3_nt: TGTGCCAGCAGCGGGGACAGGGGTAACACCGGGGAGCTGTTTTTT
clone_size: few; v_call: TRBV28; j_call: TRBJ1-2; d_call: .; cdr3_aa: CASSLGQFYGYTF; cdr3_nt: TGTGCCAGCAGTTTAGGTCAGTTCTATGGCTACACCTTC
clone_size: .; v_call: TRBV14; j_call: TRBJ1-1; d_call: .; cdr3_aa: CASSQGGNTEAFF; cdr3_nt: TGTGCCAGCAGCCAGGGGGGGAACACTGAAGCTTTCTTT
clone_size: .; v_call: TRBV7-2; j_call: TRBJ2-3; d_call: .; cdr3_aa: CASSARRITQYF; cdr3_nt: TGTGCCAGCAGCGCTCGGAGAATTACGCAGTATTTT
clone_size: .; v_call: TRBV9; j_call: TRBJ2-1; d_call: TRBD2; cdr3_aa: CASSASLAGGPIVTYNEQFF; cdr3_nt: TGTGCCAGCAGCGCGTCACTAGCGGGAGGGCCAATCGTGACCTACAATGAGCAGTTCTTC
clone_size: .; v_call: TRBV10-1; j_call: TRBJ1-1; d_call: .; cdr3_aa: CASSEGGRVTEAFF; cdr3_nt: TGCGCCAGCAGTGAGGGGGGCAGGGTCACTGAAGCTTTCTTT
clone_size: .; v_call: TRBV9; j_call: TRBJ2-2; d_call: .; cdr3_aa: CASSVAGELFF; cdr3_nt: TGTGCCAGCAGCGTAGCCGGGGAGCTGTTTTTT
clone_size: few; v_call: TRBV5-4; j_call: TRBJ2-1; d_call: .; cdr3_aa: CASSLEISRNEQFF; cdr3_nt: TGTGCCAGCAGCTTGGAAATTAGCCGCAATGAGCAGTTCTTC
clone_size: .; v_call: TRBV6-5; j_call: TRBJ2-7; d_call: TRBD1; cdr3_aa: CASGSTGALYEQYF; cdr3_nt: TGTGCCAGCGGTTCGACAGGGGCCTTATACGAGCAGTACTTC
clone_size: .; v_call: TRBV14; j_call: TRBJ2-3; d_call: TRBD2; cdr3_aa: CASSQVFGLASTDTQYF; cdr3_nt: TGTGCCAGCAGCCAAGTCTTTGGACTAGCTTCCACAGATACGCAGTATTTT
clone_size: .; v_call: TRBV30; j_call: TRBJ1-2; d_call: .; cdr3_aa: CAWSVLSLRGHGRYGYTF; cdr3_nt: TGTGCCTGGAGTGTACTGTCCTTACGCGGACACGGGAGATATGGCTACACCTTC
clone_size: .; v_call: TRBV29-1; j_call: TRBJ1-2; d_call: TRBD1; cdr3_aa: CSVGQGLVGYTF; cdr3_nt: TGCAGCGTGGGACAGGGTCTGGTCGGCTACACCTTC
clone_size: .; v_call: TRBV9; j_call: TRBJ1-1; d_call: TRBD1; cdr3_aa: CASSAAGGVNTEAFF; cdr3_nt: TGTGCCAGCAGCGCAGCAGGGGGGGTGAACACTGAAGCTTTCTTT
clone_size: .; v_call: TRBV27; j_call: TRBJ1-1; d_call: .; cdr3_aa: CASSPRLGMNTEAFF; cdr3_nt: TGTGCCAGCAGTCCGCGCCTGGGGATGAACACTGAAGCTTTCTTT
clone_size: .; v_call: TRBV3-1/TRBV3-2; j_call: TRBJ2-1; d_call: .; cdr3_aa: CASSQVPGEQFF; cdr3_nt: TGTGCCAGCAGCCAAGTCCCTGGGGAGCAGTTCTTC
clone_size: .; v_call: TRBV6-4; j_call: TRBJ1-5; d_call: TRBD1; cdr3_aa: CASRKDRGFPRRNQPQHF; cdr3_nt: TGTGCCAGCAGGAAGGACAGGGGATTCCCACGTCGCAATCAGCCCCAGCATTTT
clone_size: .; v_call: TRBV6-5; j_call: TRBJ1-1; d_call: TRBD1; cdr3_aa: CASSYDRDNTEAFF; cdr3_nt: TGTGCCAGCAGTTATGACAGGGATAACACTGAAGCTTTCTTT
clone_size: .; v_call: TRBV29-1; j_call: TRBJ2-7; d_call: TRBD2; cdr3_aa: CSVVIIGLAAYEQYF; cdr3_nt: TGCAGCGTTGTAATAATAGGACTAGCGGCCTACGAGCAGTACTTC
clone_size: .; v_call: TRBV4-1; j_call: TRBJ2-7; d_call: TRBD2; cdr3_aa: CASSQDPSGLYEQYF; cdr3_nt: TGCGCCAGCAGCCAAGATCCTAGCGGTCTCTACGAGCAGTACTTC
clone_size: .; v_call: TRBV28; j_call: TRBJ2-7; d_call: TRBD1; cdr3_aa: CASRSGQGIGYEQYF; cdr3_nt: TGTGCCAGCAGATCTGGACAGGGTATAGGTTACGAGCAGTACTTC
clone_size: .; v_call: TRBV9; j_call: TRBJ1-2; d_call: .; cdr3_aa: CASSDIDYGYTF; cdr3_nt: TGTGCCAGCAGCGATATAGACTATGGCTACACCTTC
clone_size: .; v_call: TRBV7-9; j_call: TRBJ2-5; d_call: TRBD1; cdr3_aa: CASSWGQGLGETQYF; cdr3_nt: TGTGCCAGCAGCTGGGGACAGGGGTTGGGGGAGACCCAGTACTTC
clone_size: .; v_call: TRBV5-8; j_call: TRBJ1-1; d_call: TRBD1; cdr3_aa: CASSFLGTVNTEAFF; cdr3_nt: TGTGCCAGCAGCTTCCTAGGGACAGTGAACACTGAAGCTTTCTTT
clone_size: .; v_call: TRBV5-1; j_call: TRBJ2-3; d_call: .; cdr3_aa: CASSLVGGARSDTQYF; cdr3_nt: TGCGCCAGCAGCTTGGTCGGCGGGGCTAGGTCAGATACGCAGTATTTT